The 21 T cell receptor beta chains below come from one sample, sequenced in a study of shared clonotypes between healthy human individuals. Produced via immunoSEQ multiplex PCR; TCRdb's table is partial and in-frame only. Counted here are approximately 2,000,000 clones, just over 90% occurring once; the ten biggest clones make up roughly 1.7%. CD45RO negativity and positive selection for CCR7 defined naive CD8 cells, a population that excluded terminally differentiated effector memory CD45RA+ cells. Sequenced sample: naive CD8+ T cells from PBMCs. The receptors stem from a man younger than 35 in good health. Some clones in this sample may be carry-over from other donors' samples.

This chain uses TRBV29-1 with TRBJ2-2; the match to TRBD2 covers 11 bases. Germline values: CDR1 SQVTM, CDR2 ANQGSEA. J lost 2 bases, V lost 4 bases, and 3 bases had no gene match. This CDR3 has 15 amino acids. The CDR3: CSVARLAGNTGELFF. CDR3 nucleotides: TGCAGCGTTGCTCGACTAGCGGGAAACACCGGGGAGCTGTTTTTT.

The chain links TRBV7-9 to TRBJ1-2; the D is unclear. Per the germline V gene, CDR1 is SEHNR and CDR2 is FQNEAQ (reference sequence). The CDR3 covers 11 residues. Trimming left V 6 bases short and J 7 bases short, with 9 bases between. CDR3 in amino acids: CASRPGVGYTF. Written as DNA, the CDR3 is TGTGCCAGCAGGCCCGGGGTTGGCTACACCTTC.

Here the CDR3 DNA reads TGTGCCAGCAGTCCCCGGGTAGCGGGAGGGCCAAGCACCGGGGAGCTGTTTTTT. Residues: CASSPRVAGGPSTGELFF. The V gene is TRBV27, the J gene TRBJ2-2; 11 bases are a match to TRBD2. The CDR3 is made up of 18 amino acids. Trimming at V came to 5 bases and at J to 4 bases, leaving 12 bases not matched to a gene. Germline V CDR1 and CDR2: MNHEY, SMNVEV (reference sequence).

The chain combines TRBV7-8 with TRBJ2-7; D call uncertain. V gave up 5 bases and J gave up 5 bases, with 7 bases separating them. The length of the CDR3 is 11 residues. Per germline, CDR1 SGHVS and CDR2 FQNEAQ. For the CDR3, the DNA is TGTGCCAGCAGCGTAGGCAACGAGCAGTACTTC. Its protein product is CASSVGNEQYF.

The rearrangement links TRBV2 to TRBJ1-2; D is possibly TRBD1 (5 bases). Trimming shortened V by 4 bases and J by 7 bases, and 19 bases separated the two germline ends. CDR3 length: 15 amino acids. Germline-derived CDR1 and CDR2 are SNHLY and FYNNEI. The DNA of the CDR3 is TGTGCCAGCAGTGCGTTTGCAGGGTCGGCCGCTGGCTACACCTTC. It yields the protein CASSAFAGSAAGYTF.

This chain uses TRBV10-3 with TRBJ2-7; possible D gene TRBD2, 5 bases. CDR1 is ENHRY and CDR2 is SYGVKD in the germline V gene. V was clipped by 8 bases and J by 3 bases, with 17 bases between them. The CDR3 is 14 residues long. The CDR3 DNA reads as TGTGCCATCGGGAGCATCTCAACATACTACGAGCAGTACTTC. Protein: CAIGSISTYYEQYF.

As to this clone: Other DNA sequences in this specimen translate into the identical CDR3. The V gene is TRBV11-2, the J gene TRBJ2-2; no reliable D call. Germline CDR1 reads SGHAT; CDR2 reads FQNNGV. The CDR3 has 13 amino acids. V was pared by 2 bases and J by 4 bases, with 5 bases between. The CDR3 nucleotides are TGTGCCAGCAGCTTATTTGGCACCGGGGAGCTGTTTTTT. Translation gives CASSLFGTGELFF.

The rearrangement uses TRBV6-5 and TRBJ1-2; TRBD1 is a possible D gene (6 bases). The CDR3 sequence is 14 residues long. Between the trimmed V and J ends, which lost 0 bases and 7 bases, there was a span of 12 bases. Germline values: CDR1 MNHEY, CDR2 SVGAGI. CDR3 residues: CASSYSTGMFGYTF. CDR3 bases: TGTGCCAGCAGTTACTCCACAGGGATGTTTGGCTACACCTTC.

This chain links TRBV6-4 with TRBJ2-1; D assignment may be TRBD1 or TRBD2 (5 bases each). CDR1 MRHNA and CDR2 SNTAGT come from the germline V gene. V was cut by 4 bases and J by 8 bases, with 6 bases left in between. The CDR3 length is 11 residues. CDR3 nucleotides: TGTGCCAGCAGTGGGGACGATGAGCAGTTCTTC. This encodes CASSGDDEQFF.

The chain links TRBV19 to TRBJ2-1; D unresolved. Germline V gives CDR1 LNHDA, CDR2 SQIVND (reference sequence). There are 13 residues in the CDR3. V was pared by 3 bases and J by 8 bases, with 11 bases between. Written as DNA, the CDR3 is TGTGCCAGTAGTATGTCCGTAGCCTATGAGCAGTTCTTC. This codes for CASSMSVAYEQFF.

The chain couples TRBV7-9 to TRBJ2-1; 8 bases agree with TRBD2. With V trimmed by 5 bases and J by 5 bases, 8 bases remained unmatched. Germline V CDR1 and CDR2: SEHNR, FQNEAQ (reference sequence). This CDR3 region has 15 residues. This chain's CDR3 is CASSRQAGANNEQFF. CDR3 DNA sequence: TGTGCCAGCAGCCGGCAAGCGGGAGCCAACAATGAGCAGTTCTTC.

The V gene is TRBV27, the J gene TRBJ1-5, with TRBD1 matching over 9 bases. Unmatched junction bases numbered 11, after V lost 4 bases and J lost 4 bases. The CDR3 totals 17 residues. Germline loops: CDR1 MNHEY, CDR2 SMNVEV (reference sequence). The CDR3 sequence is CASSSLSTGGKNQPQHF. Written as DNA, the CDR3 is TGTGCCAGCAGTTCACTTAGTACAGGGGGCAAAAATCAGCCCCAGCATTTT.

The chain joins TRBV28 to TRBJ2-1, with TRBD2 matching 7 bases. Germline values: CDR1 MDHEN, CDR2 SYDVKM. The CDR3 length is 17 residues. The V gene end was trimmed by 0 bases and the J gene end by 0 bases; junction bases not matched to a gene: 5. CDR3 nucleotide sequence: TGTGCCAGCAGTTTATGGGGGGAGGGTAGCTCCTACAATGAGCAGTTCTTC. It specifies CASSLWGEGSSYNEQFF.

This clone was observed a handful of times. This sequence joins TRBV25-1 and TRBJ1-1; D gene uncertain. Trimming took off 4 bases at V and 1 base at J, with 7 bases between the two ends. The CDR3 contains 13 residues. Germline assignment: CDR1 MGHDK and CDR2 SYGVNS. The CDR3 spells CASSGWGNTEAFF. The CDR3 DNA reads TGTGCCAGCAGTGGGTGGGGGAACACTGAAGCTTTCTTT.

The chain combines TRBV1 with TRBJ1-6; the D call of TRBD1 is as the table states it, not checked on the DNA. TRBV1 is labeled a pseudogene. CDR3 length equals 16 residues. The CDR3 nucleotides read TGCACCAGCAGCCAAGAGGTTGGCAGTTATAATTCACCCCTCCACTTT. The encoded protein is CTSSQEVGSYNSPLHF.

V and J are TRBV6-5 and TRBJ2-1; 8 nucleotides line up with TRBD2. Losses at the gene ends were 2 bases for V and 9 bases for J; bases not matched to a gene: 6. The V gene's germline CDR1 is MNHEY and CDR2 SVGAGI. The CDR3 sequence is 14 residues long. The CDR3 DNA follows: TGTGCCAGCAGTTACGCCCGGGGGGGGACTGAGCAGTTCTTC. Amino acid sequence: CASSYARGGTEQFF.

This clone was seen more than once but under ten times. The rearrangement links TRBV4-1 to TRBJ1-1; D ambiguous. This CDR3 has 14 amino acids. V shed 4 bases and J shed 0 bases, with 9 bases lying between them. Germline lookup yields CDR1 MGHRA and CDR2 YSYEKL. DNA of the CDR3: TGCGCCAGCAGCCCCACTCGGGTGAACACTGAAGCTTTCTTT. It codes for CASSPTRVNTEAFF.

As regards this clone: A single base separates this from a much larger clone, so it may be a read error. This CDR3 is also generated by other DNA sequences in the sample. The chain combines TRBV7-9 with TRBJ2-3; D unclear. This CDR3 contains 10 residues. Per germline, CDR1 SEHNR and CDR2 FQNEAQ (reference sequence). V was pared by 5 bases and J by 6 bases, with 3 bases between. In nucleotides, the CDR3 is TGTGCCAGCAGCGGGGATACGCAGTATTTT. Translating it yields CASSGDTQYF.

The rearrangement uses TRBV29-1 and TRBJ2-3; D remains ambiguous. CDR1 is SQVTM and CDR2 is ANQGSEA in the germline V gene. Between the trimmed V and J ends, which lost 6 bases and 1 base, there was a span of 11 bases. The CDR3 loop spans 13 amino acids. The CDR3 DNA sequence: TGCAGCGTCCTTTTGGGCGGCACAGATACGCAGTATTTT. This codes for CSVLLGGTDTQYF.

The gene calls are TRBV9 and TRBJ2-2, with 15 bases fitting TRBD2. Germline-derived CDR1 and CDR2 are SGDLS and YYNGEE. This CDR3 has 19 amino acids. The V and J ends lost 0 bases and 5 bases, in that order; junction bases with no gene match: 8. The CDR3 DNA reads TGTGCCAGCAGCGTAGCTTCGGGACTAGCGGGAGGTGTAACCGGGGAGCTGTTTTTT. Translation gives CASSVASGLAGGVTGELFF. The full variable domain, completed using reference TRBV9 and TRBJ2-2, is DSGVTQTPKHLITATGQRVTLRCSPRSGDLSVYWYQQSLDQGLQFLIQYYNGEERAKGNILERFSAQQFPDLHSELNLSSLELGDSALYFCASSVASGLAGGVTGELFFGEGSRLTVL.

The chain links TRBV9 to TRBJ2-3, with TRBD1 as a possible D gene (6 bases). CDR1 is SGDLS and CDR2 is YYNGEE in the germline V gene. Trimming took 0 bases from V and 2 from J, leaving 10 bases between them. CDR3 length: 15 residues. The CDR3 region is CASSVGRGFTDTQYF. In DNA form, the CDR3 reads TGTGCCAGCAGCGTAGGCAGGGGATTCACAGATACGCAGTATTTT.